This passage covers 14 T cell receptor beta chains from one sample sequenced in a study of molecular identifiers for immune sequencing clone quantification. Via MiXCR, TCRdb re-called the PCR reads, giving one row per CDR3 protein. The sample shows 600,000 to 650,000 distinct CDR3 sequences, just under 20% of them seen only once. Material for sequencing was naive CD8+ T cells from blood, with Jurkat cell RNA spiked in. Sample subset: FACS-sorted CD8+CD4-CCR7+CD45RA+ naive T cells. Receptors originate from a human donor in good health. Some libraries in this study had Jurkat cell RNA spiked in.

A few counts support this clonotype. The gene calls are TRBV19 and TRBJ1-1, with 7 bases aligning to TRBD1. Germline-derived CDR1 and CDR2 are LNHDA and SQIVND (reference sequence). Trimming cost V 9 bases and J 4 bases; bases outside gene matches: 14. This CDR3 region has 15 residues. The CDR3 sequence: CASTLGTAGSTEAFF. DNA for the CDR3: TGTGCCAGCACACTAGGGACAGCCGGTAGCACTGAAGCTTTCTTT. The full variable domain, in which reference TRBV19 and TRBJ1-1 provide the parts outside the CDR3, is DGGITQSPKYLFRKEGQNVTLSCEQNLNHDAMYWYRQDPGQGLRLIYYSQIVNDFQKGDIAEGYSVSREKKESFPLTVTSAQKNPTAFYLCASTLGTAGSTEAFFGQGTRLTVV.

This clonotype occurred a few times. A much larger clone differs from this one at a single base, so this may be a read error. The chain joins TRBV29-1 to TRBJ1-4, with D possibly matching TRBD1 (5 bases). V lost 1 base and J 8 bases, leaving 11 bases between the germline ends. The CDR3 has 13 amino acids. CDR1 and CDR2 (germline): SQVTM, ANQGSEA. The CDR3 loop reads CSVEGAGREKLFF. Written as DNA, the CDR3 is TGCAGCGTTGAAGGGGCAGGGAGGGAAAAACTGTTTTTT.

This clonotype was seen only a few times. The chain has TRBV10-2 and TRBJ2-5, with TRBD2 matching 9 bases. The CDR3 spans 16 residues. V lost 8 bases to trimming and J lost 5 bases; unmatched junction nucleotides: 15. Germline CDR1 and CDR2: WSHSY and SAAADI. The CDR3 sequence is CASGVFFGGGDETQYF. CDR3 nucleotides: TGCGCCAGCGGGGTATTCTTCGGCGGGGGGGATGAGACCCAGTACTTC.

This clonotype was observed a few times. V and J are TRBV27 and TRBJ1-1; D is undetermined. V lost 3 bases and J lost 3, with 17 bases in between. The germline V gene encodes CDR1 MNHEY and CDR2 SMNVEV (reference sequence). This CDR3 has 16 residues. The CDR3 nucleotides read TGTGCCAGCAGTTTGCTAGGAAGTGGTGTTGACACTGAAGCTTTCTTT. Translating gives CASSLLGSGVDTEAFF.

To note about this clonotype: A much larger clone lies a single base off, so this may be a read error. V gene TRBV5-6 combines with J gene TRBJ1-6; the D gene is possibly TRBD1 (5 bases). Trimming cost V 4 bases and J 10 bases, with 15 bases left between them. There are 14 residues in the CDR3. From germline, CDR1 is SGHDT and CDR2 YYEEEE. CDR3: CASSGGRGMSPLHF. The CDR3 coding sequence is TGTGCCAGCAGCGGGGGACGGGGAATGTCACCCCTCCACTTT.

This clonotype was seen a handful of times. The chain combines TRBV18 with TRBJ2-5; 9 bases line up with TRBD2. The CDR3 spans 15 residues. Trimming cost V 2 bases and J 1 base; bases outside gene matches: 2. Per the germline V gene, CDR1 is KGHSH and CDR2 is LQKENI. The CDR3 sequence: CASSPGTSTQETQYF. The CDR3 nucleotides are TGTGCCAGCTCACCAGGGACTAGCACCCAAGAGACCCAGTACTTC.

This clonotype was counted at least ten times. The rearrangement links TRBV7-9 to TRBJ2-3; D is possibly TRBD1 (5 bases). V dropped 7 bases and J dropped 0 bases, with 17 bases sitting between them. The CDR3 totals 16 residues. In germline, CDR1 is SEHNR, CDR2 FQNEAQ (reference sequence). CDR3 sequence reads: CASTPGPGHSTDTQYF. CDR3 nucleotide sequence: TGTGCCAGCACCCCCGGTCCCGGACACAGCACAGATACGCAGTATTTT.

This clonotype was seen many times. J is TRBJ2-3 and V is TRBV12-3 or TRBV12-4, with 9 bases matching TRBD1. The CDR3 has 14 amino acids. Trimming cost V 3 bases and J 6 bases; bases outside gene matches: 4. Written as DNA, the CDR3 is TGTGCCAGCAGTTTGGGGACAGGGTTGGATACGCAGTATTTT. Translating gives CASSLGTGLDTQYF.

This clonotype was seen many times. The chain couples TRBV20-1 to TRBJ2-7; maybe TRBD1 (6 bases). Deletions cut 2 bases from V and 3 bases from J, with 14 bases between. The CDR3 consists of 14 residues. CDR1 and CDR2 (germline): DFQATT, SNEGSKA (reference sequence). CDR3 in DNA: TGCAGTGCTAGATCCCAGGACAGACTCTACGAGCAGTACTTC. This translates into CSARSQDRLYEQYF.

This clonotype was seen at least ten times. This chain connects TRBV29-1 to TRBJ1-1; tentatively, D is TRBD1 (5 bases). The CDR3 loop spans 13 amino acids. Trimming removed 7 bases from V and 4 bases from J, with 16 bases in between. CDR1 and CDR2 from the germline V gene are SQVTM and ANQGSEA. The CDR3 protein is CSAITGLGTEAFF. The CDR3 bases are TGCAGCGCAATTACAGGACTCGGCACTGAAGCTTTCTTT.

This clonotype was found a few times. CDR3: CASSQESGVGTQYF. The DNA for the CDR3 is TGCGCCAGCAGCCAAGAATCGGGCGTTGGGACCCAGTACTTC. The chain joins TRBV4-1 to TRBJ2-5; D unresolved. Germline V gene sequence: CDR1 MGHRA, CDR2 YSYEKL. V dropped 0 bases and J dropped 7 bases, with 12 bases sitting between them. CDR3 length equals 14 residues.

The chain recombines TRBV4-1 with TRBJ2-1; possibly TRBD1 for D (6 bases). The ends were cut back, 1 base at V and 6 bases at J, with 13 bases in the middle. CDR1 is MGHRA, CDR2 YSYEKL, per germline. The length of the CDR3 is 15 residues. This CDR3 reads CASSQGAGAVNEQFF. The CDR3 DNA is TGCGCCAGCAGCCAAGGGGCAGGGGCCGTCAATGAGCAGTTCTTC.

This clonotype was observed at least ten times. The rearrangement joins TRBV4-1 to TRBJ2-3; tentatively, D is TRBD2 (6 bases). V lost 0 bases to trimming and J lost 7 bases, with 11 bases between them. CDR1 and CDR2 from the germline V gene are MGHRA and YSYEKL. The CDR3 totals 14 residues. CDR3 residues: CASSQEGGQNTQYF. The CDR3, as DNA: TGCGCCAGCAGCCAAGAGGGGGGTCAGAATACGCAGTATTTT.

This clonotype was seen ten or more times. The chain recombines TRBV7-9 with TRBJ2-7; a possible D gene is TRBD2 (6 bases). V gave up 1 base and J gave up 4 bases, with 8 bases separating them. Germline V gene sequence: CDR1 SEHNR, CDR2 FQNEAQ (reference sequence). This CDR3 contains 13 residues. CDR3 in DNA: TGTGCCAGCAGCTTAGACCTAGCGTACGAGCAGTACTTC. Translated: CASSLDLAYEQYF.